These T cell receptor beta chains were read from a single sample in a study of Ad26.COV2.S vaccination and SARS-CoV-2 variants. TCRdb keeps only in-frame clones here, not all; method: immunoSEQ multiplex PCR. The profile shows 200,000 to 300,000 clones, around 88% of them singletons. This material consisted of peripheral blood, taken in a trial of Ad26.COV2.S vaccine versus placebo. These receptor sequences come from a person between 18 and 59 years old who received the Ad26.COV2.S COVID-19 vaccine or a placebo. Each CDR3 is given with its conserved first and last residue. D genes are given only for firm matches. Clone size is stated in some rows and not others, as once, few, many or a class when expanded.

clone size | J gene | V gene | CDR3 length | D gene | CDR3 DNA | CDR3 protein
- | TRBJ1-2 | TRBV14 | 13 | - | TGTGCCAGCAGCCAGGCGACGGTCTATGGCTACACCTTC | CASSQATVYGYTF
- | TRBJ1-1 | TRBV5-5 | 14 | - | TGTGCCAGCAGCAATCCCAGGGGCGACACTGAAGCTTTCTTT | CASSNPRGDTEAFF
- | TRBJ2-1 | TRBV4-2 | 17 | - | TGTGCCAGCAGCCAAGAATTGAGAGGGAGCTCCTACAATGAGCAGTTCTTC | CASSQELRGSSYNEQFF
- | TRBJ1-2 | TRBV19 | 14 | - | TGTGCCAGTAGTTCCCGGCTCCCGGCCTATGGCTACACCTTC | CASSSRLPAYGYTF
- | TRBJ1-1 | TRBV7-8 | 16 | TRBD1 | TGTGCCAGCAGCCTAGGGACAGCTTTGAACACTGTAGGAGCTTTCTTT | CASSLGTALNTVGAFF
- | TRBJ2-1 | TRBV24-1 | 12 | - | TGTGCCACCAGTGGTGGGGGAAATGAGCAGTTCTTC | CATSGGGNEQFF
- | TRBJ2-3 | TRBV11-2 | 13 | - | TGTGCCAGCAGCTTTGGAGGCACAGATACGCAGTATTTT | CASSFGGTDTQYF
- | TRBJ1-5 | TRBV19 | 15 | - | TGTGCCACCACCTTAGGCATAGTGGGCAATCAGCCCCAGCATTTT | CATTLGIVGNQPQHF
- | TRBJ1-4 | TRBV9 | 13 | - | TGTGCCAGCAGCGTAGGAAGAACGGGGGAGGTGTTTTTT | CASSVGRTGEVFF
- | TRBJ2-2 | TRBV5-4 | 15 | - | TGTGCCAGCAGCCAGTCTCTGGGATCGGGCGGGGAGCTGTTTTTT | CASSQSLGSGGELFF
- | TRBJ1-2 | TRBV30 | 15 | - | TGTGCCTGGAGTGTACTGCCAGGGACTAACTATGGCTACACCTTC | CAWSVLPGTNYGYTF
- | TRBJ2-2 | TRBV24-1 | 14 | - | TGTGCCACCAGTGATCTGACAAACACCGGGGAGCTGTTTTTT | CATSDLTNTGELFF
- | TRBJ2-6 | TRBV18 | 16 | - | TGTGCCAGCTCACCTCCCGGCCCCTCTGGGGCCAACGTCCTGACTTTC | CASSPPGPSGANVLTF
- | TRBJ2-5 | TRBV4-2 | 13 | - | TGTGCCAGCAGCCAAGTGCCTGGGGAGACCCAGTACTTC | CASSQVPGETQYF
- | TRBJ2-3 | TRBV6-2/TRBV6-3 | 16 | - | TGTGCCAGCAGTTACCCCGGCCTGGGGAACACAGATACGCAGTATTTT | CASSYPGLGNTDTQYF
few | TRBJ1-4 | TRBV6-2/TRBV6-3 | 15 | - | TGTGCCAGCAGTGACCCGGGGTGGAAGAATGAAAAACTGTTTTTT | CASSDPGWKNEKLFF
- | TRBJ2-7 | TRBV10-2 | 14 | - | TGCGCCAGCAGCTCCGCGGGTGGGGCCTACGAGCAGTACTTC | CASSSAGGAYEQYF
- | TRBJ1-1 | TRBV4-2 | 14 | - | TGTGCCAGCAGCCAGCCGGGGACCTACACTGAAGCTTTCTTT | CASSQPGTYTEAFF
- | TRBJ1-2 | TRBV6-2/TRBV6-3 | 19 | - | TGTGCCAGCAGTTACGACCGCGGCAAGGGCTCCCTTCCTAACTATGGCTACACCTTC | CASSYDRGKGSLPNYGYTF
- | TRBJ2-7 | TRBV2 | 13 | - | TGTGCCAGCTCAGGGATGCCTACCTACGAGCAGTACTTC | CASSGMPTYEQYF
- | TRBJ1-1 | TRBV5-1 | 13 | - | TGCGCCAGCAGCTTGTCAATAGGGACTGAAGCTTTCTTT | CASSLSIGTEAFF
- | TRBJ1-1 | TRBV18 | 12 | - | TGTGCCAGCTCGCTACGGTCCGTGGAAGCTTTCTTT | CASSLRSVEAFF
- | TRBJ1-6 | TRBV19 | 17 | - | TGTGCCAGTAGCCCCACTATCGGGTTCTCCTATAATTCACCCCTCCACTTT | CASSPTIGFSYNSPLHF
- | TRBJ2-5 | TRBV6-2/TRBV6-3 | 19 | TRBD2 | TGTGCCAGCAGTTTGGCCGGGACTAGCGGCCCGAGGGGGATAGAGACCCAGTACTTC | CASSLAGTSGPRGIETQYF
- | TRBJ1-1 | TRBV5-8 | 14 | - | TGTGCCAGCAGCTTGATGGGGGCGTCCGCTGAAGCTTTCTTT | CASSLMGASAEAFF
- | TRBJ2-1 | TRBV5-6 | 16 | TRBD1 | TGTGCCAGCAGCCCCCCCAGACAGGGTTCTGACGATGAGCAGTTCTTC | CASSPPRQGSDDEQFF
- | TRBJ1-2 | TRBV15 | 16 | TRBD1 | TGTGCCACCAGCTGGGACAGGGAGGACCCTAACTATGGCTACACCTTC | CATSWDREDPNYGYTF
few | TRBJ2-7 | TRBV27 | 15 | TRBD1 | TGTGCCAGCAGTTACCAGGGGGCCCCTTCCTACGAGCAGTACTTC | CASSYQGAPSYEQYF
- | TRBJ2-1 | TRBV21-1 | 17 | - | TGTGCCAGCAGCATCCTAGCGGGAGGGCCTAGGAACAATGAGCAGTTCTTC | CASSILAGGPRNNEQFF
- | TRBJ2-7 | TRBV12-3/TRBV12-4 | 13 | - | TGTGCCAGCAGTCCCCACAGAATCTACGAGCAGTACTTC | CASSPHRIYEQYF
- | TRBJ2-1 | TRBV7-3 | 15 | TRBD2 | TGTGCCAGCAGCTTATTCAGCGGGAGTGAAAATGAGCAGTTCTTC | CASSLFSGSENEQFF
- | TRBJ1-4 | TRBV4-3 | 15 | TRBD1 | TGCGCCAGCAGCCCCGACAGGGGAAGGAGTGAAAAACTGTTTTTT | CASSPDRGRSEKLFF
- | TRBJ2-7 | TRBV27 | 13 | - | TGTGCCAGCAGTCCCCCGGGGGCCTACGAGCAGTACTTC | CASSPPGAYEQYF
few | TRBJ1-6 | TRBV18 | 14 | TRBD1 | TGTGCCAGCTCACTGGGACAGGGGAATTCACCCCTCCACTTT | CASSLGQGNSPLHF
- | TRBJ2-3 | TRBV5-1 | 12 | - | TGCGCCAGCAGTCGGGGCACAGATACGCAGTATTTT | CASSRGTDTQYF
- | TRBJ2-5 | TRBV7-8 | 14 | - | TGTGCCAGCAGCCCGGGACGAGAGGTTGAGACCCAGTACTTC | CASSPGREVETQYF
- | TRBJ2-2 | TRBV7-6 | 13 | - | TGTGCCAGCAGCCCCCCGGGCCCCGGGGAGCTGTTTTTT | CASSPPGPGELFF
- | TRBJ1-2 | TRBV4-3 | 16 | - | TGCGCCAGCAGCCAAGATTCGGTCAGTTATAACTATGGCTACACCTTC | CASSQDSVSYNYGYTF
few | TRBJ1-6 | TRBV27 | 13 | - | TGTGCCACCGGCGCGCAGGGCAATTCACCCCTCCACTTT | CATGAQGNSPLHF
- | TRBJ1-5 | TRBV19 | 15 | - | TGTGCCAGTGATCCGGAGGGGCGCGGGAATCAGCCCCAGCATTTT | CASDPEGRGNQPQHF
- | TRBJ1-5 | TRBV10-2 | 16 | - | TGCGCCAGCAGTGAGAGGGGGGCCGGTGGGAATCAGCCCCAGCATTTT | CASSERGAGGNQPQHF
- | TRBJ1-2 | TRBV9 | 14 | TRBD1 | TGTGCCAGCAGCGTAGGCCAGGGACAGCCTGGCTACACCTTC | CASSVGQGQPGYTF
- | TRBJ2-3 | TRBV6-1 | 16 | TRBD2 | TGTGCCAGCAGTGTGCTTCGACTAGCGGTCACAGATACGCAGTATTTT | CASSVLRLAVTDTQYF
few | TRBJ1-6 | TRBV7-3 | 13 | - | TGTGCCAGCAGCTTAGCCTATAATTCACCCCTCCACTTT | CASSLAYNSPLHF
- | TRBJ1-2 | TRBV4-2 | 13 | - | TGTGCCAGCAGCCAGGGAGGGTACTATGGCTACACCTTC | CASSQGGYYGYTF
- | TRBJ1-1 | TRBV20-1 | 12 | - | TGCAGTGCTAGTGGGACCCTACTATGGGCTTTCTTT | CSASGTLLWAFF
- | TRBJ2-1 | TRBV5-1 | 16 | - | TGCGCCAGCAGCTTGGAGTGGGGTAGCTCCTACAATGAGCAGTTCTTC | CASSLEWGSSYNEQFF
- | TRBJ1-4 | TRBV6-5 | 15 | - | TGTGCCAGCTCTCTTAGGACAGCAGTTAATGAAAAACTGTTTTTT | CASSLRTAVNEKLFF
few | TRBJ2-7 | TRBV6-5 | 13 | - | TGTGCCAGCAATGGGCAGGGCTCCTACGAGCAGTACTTC | CASNGQGSYEQYF
- | TRBJ2-2 | TRBV6-4 | 13 | - | TGTGCCAGCAGTGACTCCTCAGAGGGGGAGCTGTTTTTT | CASSDSSEGELFF